This T cell receptor beta chain was sequenced in a study of human T cells and chemical hapten exposure. Turning to the study itself: Patients having alopecia areata, totalis or universalis were mostly female.

This clonotype was picked up a small number of times. Specified time point: patch test 1, 2 weeks after DPC sensitization. Described treatment: therapeutic diphenylcyclopropenone sensitization with weekly scalp DPC. Trimming took 5 bases from V and 6 from J; bases not matched to a gene: 8. The CDR3 spans 15 residues. CDR1 is LGHDT and CDR2 is YNNKEL in the germline V gene (reference sequence). Source study methods: Samples ranged from about 23,224 to 690,600 TCRs, with a median of 95,638. TCRdb processed the RACE reads anew with MiXCR; each CDR3 protein has one entry. TCRdb assigned the V and J calls; the authors' analysis was not used. The data show some 340,000 distinct CDR3 sequences, under 8% seen once.

This clonotype was sampled from a woman between 18 and 29 years old with alopecia areata. Some clones in this sample may be carry-over from other donors' samples. The source was whole blood, collected in connection with sensitization to the hapten diphenylcyclopropenone (DPC). The V and J genes are TRBV3-1 and TRBJ2-2, with TRBD2 identical over 8 bases. CDR3 sequence (DNA): TGTGCCAGCAGCACGGGGGGGCCGATGGCCGGGGAGCTGTTTTTT. It specifies CASSTGGPMAGELFF.